This T cell receptor beta chain was profiled in a study of T cells in Graves' hyperthyroidism and ophthalmopathy. Findings and limits, study-wide: A model built on 13 V-J features separated ophthalmopathy from stable hyperthyroidism.

The study enrolled patients aged 18 to 65 with newly diagnosed hyperthyroidism of under 2 months' duration. Exclusion of patients followed from uncontrolled infection, other autoimmune disease, pregnancy or lactation. The authors obtained PBMCs from over 8.5 ml of fresh peripheral blood. As concerns this clonotype: Antigen specificity is unknown.

There were TCR beta CDR3 regions amplified from RNA transcripts. The TCR CDR3 first-round RT-PCR relied on the HTBI primer set. Each CDR3 protein gets one entry after TCRdb re-called the multiplex PCR reads with MiXCR. The top ten hold 8.9% of the sample, which has around 800,000 distinct CDR3 sequences, over 35% seen once. The CDR3 extends over 14 amino acids. V dropped 5 bases and J dropped 6 bases, with 16 bases sitting between them. Germline values: CDR1 MNHNS, CDR2 SASEGT. The sequenced sample consisted of blood. The V and J genes are TRBV6-1 and TRBJ1-1; D may be TRBD1 (6 bases). The sequence was collected from a man between 18 and 35 years old with Graves' hyperthyroidism. The CDR3 region is CASSPNRDRAEAFF. CDR3 DNA: TGTGCCAGCAGTCCGAACAGGGATCGGGCTGAAGCTTTCTTT.